The present T cell receptor beta chain was sequenced within a study of human T cells and chemical hapten exposure. One entry per CDR3 protein, called by TCRdb with MiXCR from the RACE reads. The table lists about 96,000 distinct CDR3 sequences, about 9.6% of them singletons. Time point noted: patch test 2, 6 weeks after DPC sensitization. Treatment noted: therapeutic diphenylcyclopropenone sensitization with weekly scalp DPC. This clonotype was seen a few times. The length of the CDR3 is 14 residues. The germline V gene encodes CDR1 SGDLS and CDR2 YYNGEE. Trimming removed 1 base at V and 4 bases at J, with 9 bases between.

The clonotype originates from a woman in her thirties or forties with alopecia areata. Some clones in this sample may be carry-over from other donors' samples. Sequencing was performed on whole blood, taken in connection with sensitization to the hapten diphenylcyclopropenone (DPC). The rearrangement uses TRBV9 and TRBJ1-3, with D hard to call. CDR3 bases: TGTGCCAGCAGCGTACACCAGGCCGGAAACACCATATATTTT. Translation: CASSVHQAGNTIYF.